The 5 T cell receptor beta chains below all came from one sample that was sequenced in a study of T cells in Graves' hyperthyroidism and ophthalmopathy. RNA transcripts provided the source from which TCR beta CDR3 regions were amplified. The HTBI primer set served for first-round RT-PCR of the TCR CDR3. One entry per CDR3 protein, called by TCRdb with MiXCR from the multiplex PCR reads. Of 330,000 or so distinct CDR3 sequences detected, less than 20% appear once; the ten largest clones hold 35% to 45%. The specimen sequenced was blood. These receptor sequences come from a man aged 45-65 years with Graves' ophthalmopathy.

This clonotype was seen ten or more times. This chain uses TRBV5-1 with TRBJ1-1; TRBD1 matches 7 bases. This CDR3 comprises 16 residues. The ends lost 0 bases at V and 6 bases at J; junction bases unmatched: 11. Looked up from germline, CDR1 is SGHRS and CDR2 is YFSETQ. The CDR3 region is CASSLAKQGRMAEAFF. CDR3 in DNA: TGCGCCAGCAGCTTGGCAAAACAGGGGAGGATGGCTGAAGCTTTCTTT. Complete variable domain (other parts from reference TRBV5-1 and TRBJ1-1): KAGVTQTPRYLIKTRGQQVTLSCSPISGHRSVSWYQQTPGQGLQFLFEYFSETQRNKGNFPGRFSGRQFSNSRSEMNVSTLELGDSALYLCASSLAKQGRMAEAFFGQGTRLTVV.

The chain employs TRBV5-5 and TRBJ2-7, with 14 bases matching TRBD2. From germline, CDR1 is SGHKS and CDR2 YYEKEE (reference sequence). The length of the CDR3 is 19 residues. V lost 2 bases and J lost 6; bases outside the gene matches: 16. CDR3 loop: CASSFSGTSGRKYGGEQYF. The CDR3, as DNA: TGTGCCAGCAGCTTCTCCGGGACTAGCGGGAGAAAATACGGAGGCGAGCAGTACTTC.

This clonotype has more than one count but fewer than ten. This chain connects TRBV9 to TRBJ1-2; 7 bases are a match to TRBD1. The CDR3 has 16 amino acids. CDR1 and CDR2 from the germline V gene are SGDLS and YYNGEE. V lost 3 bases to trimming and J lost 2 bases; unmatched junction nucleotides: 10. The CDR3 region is CASSARGGQSNYGYTF. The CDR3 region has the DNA TGTGCCAGCAGCGCTAGGGGGGGACAGAGCAACTATGGCTACACCTTC.

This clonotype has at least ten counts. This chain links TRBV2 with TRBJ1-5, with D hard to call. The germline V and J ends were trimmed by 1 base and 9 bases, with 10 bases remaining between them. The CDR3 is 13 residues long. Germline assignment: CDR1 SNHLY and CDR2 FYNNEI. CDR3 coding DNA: TGTGCCAGCAGTGAAGGGGGTGGAAGGCCCCAGCATTTT. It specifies CASSEGGGRPQHF. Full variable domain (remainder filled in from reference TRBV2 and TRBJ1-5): EPEVTQTPSHQVTQMGQEVILRCVPISNHLYFYWYRQILGQKVEFLVSFYNNEISEKSEIFDDQFSVERPDGSNFTLKIRSTKLEDSAMYFCASSEGGGRPQHFGDGTRLSIL.

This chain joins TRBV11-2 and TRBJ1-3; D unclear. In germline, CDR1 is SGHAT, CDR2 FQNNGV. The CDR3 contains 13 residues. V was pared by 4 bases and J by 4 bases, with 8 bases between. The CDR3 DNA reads TGTGCCAGCAGCTCCGGGGTCGGAAACACCATATATTTT. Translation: CASSSGVGNTIYF.